This TCR beta chain stems from a study of cytomegalovirus exposure and HLA in healthy donors. The study, taken as a whole, reports: Another analysis was done later, and it associated more than 15,000 TCR beta sequences with HLA alleles at 0.05 false discovery rate.

This clone has a single count. Its specificity is not known. The CDR3 covers 12 residues. Trimming stripped 7 bases from V and 1 base from J, with 7 bases between. Germline CDR1 reads MDHEN; CDR2 reads SYDVKM. Use of 60 Vbeta and 13 Jbeta primers characterized the PCR. Method: immunoSEQ multiplex PCR; TCRdb's copy keeps in-frame clones and lacks some. Among 120,000 or so clones, 83% were seen once, and the ten largest hold about 19%. What was sequenced was PBMCs. The sequence was collected from a man aged 18 to 30 in good health and CMV-seropositive. The chain couples TRBV28 to TRBJ1-1, with D unclear. CDR3 region: CASNIPNTEAFF. CDR3 nucleotide sequence: TGTGCCAGCAATATCCCGAACACTGAAGCTTTCTTT. The full variable domain, with the rest looked up from reference TRBV28 and TRBJ1-1, is DVKVTQSSRYLVKRTGEKVFLECVQDMDHENMFWYRQDPGLGLRLIYFSYDVKMKEKGDIPEGYSVSREKKERFSLILESASTNQTSMYLCASNIPNTEAFFGQGTRLTVV.